The 20 T cell receptor beta chains listed next were all sequenced from one sample in a study of T cell clonality in common variable immunodeficiency. The assay was immunoSEQ multiplex PCR, and TCRdb's table has in-frame clones only and misses some. Observed in the sample are approximately 34,000 clones, none of them singletons. Input material: peripheral blood mononuclear cells. These receptors were collected from a person aged 18 to 75 in good health.

This clone was detected many times. The read terminates 3 residues ahead of where the CDR3 ends, so the germline J gene completes it. This chain links TRBV4-2 with TRBJ2-5; perhaps TRBD2 as D (5 bases). V was shortened by 4 bases and J by 2 bases, with 20 bases between the two germline ends. CDR3 length: 17 residues. Looked up from germline, CDR1 is LGHNA and CDR2 is YNFKEQ. The covered CDR3 bases are TGTGCCAGCAGCCCGACGGCGACGACTACCGGGCAAGAGACC. This translates into CASSPTATTTGQET. From start to end, the CDR3 is CASSPTATTTGQETQYF.

This clone was detected a few times. Sequencing ends 3 residues short of the CDR3 end; the germline J gene provides the rest. This rearrangement joins TRBV18 to TRBJ2-7, with TRBD2 matching over 13 bases. The CDR3 sequence is 16 residues long. J gave up 4 bases and V 0 bases, and 3 bases lay outside the gene matches. Germline CDR1 is KGHSH and CDR2 is LQKENI. CDR3 amino acids: CASSPPGLAGIYEQYF. CDR3 bases read: TGTGCCAGCTCACCACCGGGACTAGCGGGAATATACGAG.

This clone was counted ten times or more. Coverage ceases 3 residues before the CDR3 finishes, and the germline J gene fills in the end. The chain has TRBV20-1 and TRBJ1-1; tentatively, D is TRBD1 (6 bases). Germline V gene lookup returns CDR1 DFQATT and CDR2 SNEGSKA (reference sequence). CDR3 length equals 12 residues. V lost 5 bases and J 2 bases, leaving 9 bases between the germline ends. The CDR3: CSASDSNTEAFF. Incomplete CDR3 DNA: TGCAGTGCTTCGGACAGTAACACTGAA.

Details on this clone: The CDR3 extends 3 residues past the end of the read, so its final part is completed from the germline J gene. This rearrangement joins TRBV11-3 to TRBJ2-5, with 10 bases identical to TRBD2. This CDR3 is built from 15 residues. V lost 1 base and J lost 4; bases outside the gene matches: 3. Germline CDR1 and CDR2: SGHNT and YENEEA. CDR3 protein: CASSLASGSGETQYF. Partial CDR3 DNA: TGTGCCAGCAGCTTAGCTAGCGGGAGTGGAGAGACC.

This clone was seen at least ten times. The read ends 3 residues shy of where the CDR3 ends; the end is completed using the germline J gene. The chain carries TRBV27 and TRBJ2-4; 8 bases line up with TRBD1. CDR1 is MNHEY, CDR2 SMNVEV, per germline (reference sequence). Trimming at V came to 6 bases and at J to 7 bases, leaving 5 bases not matched to a gene. CDR3 length: 13 residues. The CDR3 loop reads CASRRTGSNIQYF. Partial CDR3 DNA: TGTGCCAGCAGGAGGACAGGGAGCAACATT.

This clone has a count of ten or more. Read data end 3 residues before the CDR3 end; the end is taken from the germline J gene. The V call is TRBV18, the J call TRBJ2-3; 8 bases fit TRBD1. V shed 3 bases, J shed 4 bases, and the junction held 3 bases outside the gene matches. The CDR3 spans 14 residues. Germline values: CDR1 KGHSH, CDR2 LQKENI. This CDR3 reads CASSPQGAADTQYF. The covered CDR3 bases are TGTGCCAGCTCACCGCAGGGGGCCGCAGATACG.

This clone was counted many times. The read is 3 residues too short to cover the CDR3 end, so that end is filled in from the germline J gene. This sequence joins TRBV5-1 and TRBJ2-2; TRBD2 agrees at 7 bases. Trimming at V came to 6 bases and at J to 8 bases, leaving 10 bases not matched to a gene. Germline values: CDR1 SGHRS, CDR2 YFSETQ. This CDR3 spans 14 amino acids. CDR3 loop: CASTRTREAGELFF. CDR3 bases read: TGCGCCAGCACCCGGACTAGGGAGGCAGGGGAG.

This clone was counted at least ten times. The CDR3 DNA, read in part, is TGCGCCAGCAGCTTGGATATACTAGATCACGAG. This gives the protein CASSLDILDHE. The full CDR3 protein is CASSLDILDHEQYF. V gene TRBV5-1 combines with J gene TRBJ2-7, with D perhaps TRBD2 (5 bases). The read terminates 3 residues ahead of where the CDR3 ends, so the germline J gene completes it. Per the germline V gene, CDR1 is SGHRS and CDR2 is YFSETQ. V was pared by 0 bases and J by 5 bases, with 12 bases between. This CDR3 spans 14 amino acids.

This clone was observed at least ten times. The read ends 3 residues before the CDR3 terminus; that terminus is restored from the germline J gene. The chain has TRBV18 and TRBJ2-1; possible D gene TRBD2, 6 bases. Looked up from germline, CDR1 is KGHSH and CDR2 is LQKENI. V dropped 4 bases and J dropped 8 bases, with 15 bases sitting between them. The CDR3 is made up of 14 amino acids. The sequenced part of the CDR3 DNA is TGTGCCAGCTCACAGGGGCTAGCGAACTATGAG. It specifies CASSQGLANYE. The full-length CDR3 reads as CASSQGLANYEQFF.

The sample holds many counts of this clone. Read sequence stops 3 residues before the CDR3 end, and the germline J gene provides the missing end. This sequence joins TRBV16 and TRBJ1-2; a possible D gene is TRBD1 (5 bases). Deletions cut 0 bases from V and 7 bases from J, with 6 bases between. Germline V CDR1 and CDR2: KGHSY, FQNENV. This CDR3 comprises 12 residues. The CDR3 bases that were read are TGTGCCAGCAGCCAATCGAGGGGTGGC. Amino acids: CASSQSRGG. The complete CDR3 protein is CASSQSRGGYTF.

At least ten counts were recorded for this clone. Read sequence stops 3 residues before the CDR3 end, and the germline J gene provides the missing end. This chain joins TRBV20-1 and TRBJ2-1, with a weak D call TRBD2 (5 bases). The CDR3 consists of 15 residues. The V end was cut by 3 bases, the J end by 7 bases, with 19 bases between. From germline, CDR1 is DFQATT and CDR2 SNEGSKA (reference sequence). CDR3 loop: CSASELSTTTNEQFF. The CDR3 DNA, read in part, is TGCAGTGCTAGCGAGCTTTCGACGACTACTAATGAG.

The sample holds many counts of this clone. The CDR3 end is not reached by the read, which stops 3 residues before it; the germline J gene fills it in. The V gene is TRBV6-1, the J gene TRBJ2-3; a possible D gene is TRBD1 (6 bases). Germline V gene lookup returns CDR1 MNHNS and CDR2 SASEGT. CDR3 size: 15 residues. V shed 2 bases and J shed 1 base, with 10 bases lying between them. CDR3: CASSEQAGGTDTQYF. CDR3 bases read: TGTGCCAGCAGTGAACAGGCAGGGGGCACAGATACG.

This clone appeared many times. The read ends 3 residues before the CDR3 terminus; that terminus is restored from the germline J gene. The chain has TRBV28 and TRBJ1-1; D is ambiguous. The length of the CDR3 is 12 residues. Trimming removed 7 bases from V and 4 bases from J, with 10 bases in between. The germline CDR1 and CDR2 sequences are MDHEN and SYDVKM. The CDR3 bases that were read are TGTGCCAGCAAGCTTCGGGGCACTGAA. It translates to CASKLRGTE. The full CDR3 sequence reads CASKLRGTEAFF.

About this clone: The missing CDR3 end, 3 residues past where the read stops, is filled in from the germline J gene. This chain joins TRBV7-6 and TRBJ2-5; the D is unclear. The germline V gene has CDR1 SGHVS and CDR2 FNYEAQ. Trimming cost V 5 bases and J 2 bases, with 15 bases left between them. There are 15 residues in the CDR3. The CDR3 spells CASSQLERDQETQYF. CDR3 bases read: TGTGCCAGCAGCCAACTGGAGCGAGATCAAGAGACC.

This clone has a count of ten or more. Read sequence stops 3 residues before the CDR3 end, and the germline J gene provides the missing end. The chain recombines TRBV19 with TRBJ1-5, with TRBD1 matching over 8 bases. Germline CDR1 is LNHDA and CDR2 is SQIVND (reference sequence). V dropped 7 bases and J dropped 2; count of bases not matched to a gene: 13. This CDR3 is built from 17 residues. CDR3 DNA (partial): TGTGCCAGTATGAAAGGAGGACAGGGTAGGGGCAATCAGCCC. Its protein is CASMKGGQGRGNQP. The entire CDR3 sequence reads CASMKGGQGRGNQPQHF.

There are many counts of this clone. The read falls 3 residues short of the CDR3 end, and the missing part is taken from the germline J gene. This chain uses TRBV4-1 with TRBJ1-4; no clear D gene. The CDR3 runs to 13 residues. The V and J ends lost 1 base and 7 bases respectively, with 7 bases between them. Germline V gene lookup returns CDR1 MGHRA and CDR2 YSYEKL. The CDR3 loop is CASSQVTLEKLFF. Partial CDR3 DNA: TGCGCCAGCAGCCAAGTCACTCTTGAAAAA.

This clone occurred many times. The CDR3: CSALQLAGVRYEQFF. The sequenced CDR3 bases are TGCAGTGCTTTACAACTAGCGGGAGTTCGATATGAG. V is TRBV20-1 and J is TRBJ2-1; 11 bases match TRBD2. The read gets to within 3 residues of the CDR3 end, and the germline J gene fills in the rest. CDR1 and CDR2 from the germline V gene are DFQATT and SNEGSKA (reference sequence). The CDR3 totals 15 residues. Germline trimming cut 5 bases from V and 8 bases from J; bases unmatched to any gene: 11.

This clone has a count of ten or more. The CDR3 end lies 3 residues beyond the end of the read and is filled in from the germline J gene. The genes are TRBV20-1 and TRBJ2-1, with TRBD2 matching 8 bases. Per the germline V gene, CDR1 is DFQATT and CDR2 is SNEGSKA (reference sequence). After removal of 4 bases from V and 7 bases from J, the junction contained 9 bases not matched to a gene. The length of the CDR3 is 14 residues. CDR3 amino acids: CSAIKRENLNEQFF. CDR3 DNA, as far as it was read: TGCAGTGCTATCAAGCGGGAGAACTTAAATGAG.

This clone was recorded at least ten times. The read stops 3 residues short of the end of the CDR3; the missing end is completed from the germline J gene. The gene calls are TRBV13 and TRBJ2-7, with 10 bases matching TRBD2. The V gene's germline CDR1 is PRHDT and CDR2 FYEKMQ (reference sequence). The CDR3 is 17 residues long. Trimming at V came to 1 base and at J to 2 bases, leaving 8 bases not matched to a gene. The covered CDR3 bases are TGTGCCAGCAGCTTAGAATTAGCGGGAGGTTCCGCCTACGAG. This sequence encodes CASSLELAGGSAYE. The CDR3 in its entirety is CASSLELAGGSAYEQYF. Full variable domain (remainder filled in from reference TRBV13 and TRBJ2-7): AAGVIQSPRHLIKEKRETATLKCYPIPRHDTVYWYQQGPGQDPQFLISFYEKMQSDKGSIPDRFSAQQFSDYHSELNMSSLELGDSALYFCASSLELAGGSAYEQYFGPGTRLTVT.

This clone showed up many times. The read terminates 3 residues before the CDR3 end, so the remaining end is supplied by the germline J gene. The J gene is TRBJ2-7, the V gene TRBV30; 9 bases match TRBD2. V shed 5 bases and J 2 bases; nucleotides not matched to a gene: 7. The CDR3 contains 14 residues. The germline V gene has CDR1 GTSNPN and CDR2 SVGIG (reference sequence). CDR3 sequence reads: CAWGLAGFAYEQYF. The DNA read from the CDR3 is TGTGCCTGGGGTCTAGCGGGATTTGCCTACGAG.